Below, 30 T cell receptor beta chains from the same sample are listed, as sequenced in a study of response to subunit inactivated influenza vaccine. TCRdb re-called the RT-PCR reads through MiXCR, storing one row per CDR3 protein. The sample has 750,000 to 850,000 distinct CDR3 sequences, around 20% seen once. Specimen: PBMCs from blood, collected 5 days after vaccination. These receptor sequences come from a man aged 50-60 years who received an inactivated influenza vaccine.

This clonotype appeared many times. This rearrangement joins TRBV12-3 or TRBV12-4 to TRBJ2-3, with 10 bases fitting TRBD2. Germline trimming cut 6 bases from V and 9 bases from J; bases unmatched to any gene: 15. The CDR3 is 16 residues long. CDR3 in amino acids: CASRGNSGRAELTQYF. The CDR3 DNA sequence: TGTGCCAGCAGAGGGAACAGCGGGAGGGCCGAGTTAACGCAGTATTTT.

This clonotype turned up a few times. The genes are TRBV6-1 and TRBJ1-4; D is ambiguous. This CDR3 is 14 amino acids long. Trimming pared 5 bases from V and 8 bases from J, leaving 15 bases between. Germline CDR1 and CDR2: MNHNS and SASEGT. CDR3 protein: CASSPRGGGEKLFF. The CDR3 nucleotides read TGTGCCAGCAGTCCCCGGGGTGGAGGCGAAAAACTGTTTTTT.

This clonotype came up many times. The V gene is TRBV5-1, the J gene TRBJ2-7, with a possible D match to TRBD2 (6 bases). CDR3 length equals 14 residues. V shed 2 bases and J shed 2 bases, with 11 bases lying between them. The germline V gene has CDR1 SGHRS and CDR2 YFSETQ. The CDR3 DNA follows: TGCGCCAGCAGCTTTCTGCGGGGTACCTACGAGCAGTACTTC. Translation: CASSFLRGTYEQYF.

This clonotype was seen repeatedly, ten times or more. This chain joins TRBV12-3 or TRBV12-4 and TRBJ1-6; 7 nucleotides align to TRBD1. The CDR3 covers 14 residues. Trimming removed 5 bases from V and 7 bases from J; junction bases left unmatched: 5. The DNA for the CDR3 is TGTGCCAGCAGTAGGACAGGCCTAAATTCACCCCTCCACTTT. This encodes CASSRTGLNSPLHF.

This clonotype occurred a few times. The chain has TRBV6-5 and TRBJ2-7; D gene unclear. Trimming removed 5 bases from V and 1 base from J, with 18 bases in between. Germline assignment: CDR1 MNHEY and CDR2 SVGAGI. The CDR3 totals 16 residues. The CDR3 coding sequence is TGTGCCAGCAGTCCACTCGATAGGACCGCTTCCTACGAGCAGTACTTC. It specifies CASSPLDRTASYEQYF.

This clonotype was counted a few times. J is TRBJ2-3 and V is TRBV7-2, with TRBD2 matching 10 bases. CDR3 length equals 15 residues. Germline assignment: CDR1 SGHTA and CDR2 FQGNSA. Trimming cost V 3 bases and J 7 bases; bases outside gene matches: 7. In DNA, the CDR3 is TGTGCCAGCAGCTTCGGTCGGACTAGCGGCCATACGCAGTATTTT. The encoded protein is CASSFGRTSGHTQYF.

This clonotype was detected many times. V is TRBV20-1 and J is TRBJ1-6; weak D call: TRBD1 (5 bases). Trimming left V 1 base short and J 8 bases short, with 9 bases between. CDR3 length: 13 amino acids. Germline CDR1 reads DFQATT; CDR2 reads SNEGSKA (reference sequence). The CDR3 is CSARGAGYSPLHF. The CDR3 region has the DNA TGCAGTGCTAGAGGTGCAGGGTATTCACCCCTCCACTTT.

This clonotype occurred a few times. V and J are TRBV7-9 and TRBJ2-7; TRBD1 might be the D (6 bases). V was trimmed by 0 bases and J by 3 bases, leaving 12 bases between them. The CDR3 consists of 15 residues. Germline CDR1 and CDR2: SEHNR and FQNEAQ (reference sequence). CDR3 sequence reads: CASSLAQGQHYEQYF. The DNA of the CDR3 is TGTGCCAGCAGCTTAGCCCAGGGACAACACTACGAGCAGTACTTC.

The chain carries TRBV10-3 and TRBJ2-7; 11 positions agree with TRBD2. CDR1 and CDR2 (germline): ENHRY, SYGVKD. CDR3 length equals 13 residues. J was trimmed by 6 bases and V by 3 bases; bases with no gene match: 1. CDR3 DNA: TGTGCCATCAGTGATAGCGGGAGGGGCGAGCAGTACTTC. Translating it yields CAISDSGRGEQYF.

This clonotype has more than one count but fewer than ten. The chain is built from TRBV6-1 and TRBJ2-7; D is perhaps TRBD1 (5 bases). This CDR3 is 16 amino acids long. Germline V lookup: CDR1 MNHNS, CDR2 SASEGT. V lost 8 bases, J lost 4 bases, and 24 bases lay in between. The CDR3 sequence is CASDNPQGKGSYEQYF. CDR3 nucleotide sequence: TGTGCCAGCGATAATCCCCAGGGAAAGGGATCGTACGAGCAGTACTTC.

The V and J genes are TRBV5-6 and TRBJ2-1; maybe TRBD1 (5 bases). Germline loops: CDR1 SGHDT, CDR2 YYEEEE. This CDR3 is built from 15 residues. Trimming stripped 0 bases from V and 3 bases from J, with 10 bases between. The CDR3 nucleotides are TGTGCCAGCAGCTTGGCCAAGGGGAACTACAATGAGCAGTTCTTC. It encodes CASSLAKGNYNEQFF.

This clonotype was seen only a few times. This chain uses TRBV7-2 with TRBJ1-2, with TRBD1 matching over 11 bases. The CDR3 covers 15 residues. The junction had 10 bases not matched to a gene; V was cut back by 5 bases and J by 8 bases. Germline V gene sequence: CDR1 SGHTA, CDR2 FQGNSA. Written as DNA, the CDR3 is TGTGCCAGCAGCGAGGGACCGGGACAGGGGGACGGCTACACCTTC. This gives the protein CASSEGPGQGDGYTF.

This clonotype occurred many times. In DNA form, the CDR3 reads TGTGCCAGCCGGGGGTCGAACACCGGGGAGCTGTTTTTT. Translating gives CASRGSNTGELFF. The chain couples TRBV6-2 or TRBV6-3 to TRBJ2-2; D may be TRBD2 (6 bases). Trimming stripped 8 bases from V and 0 bases from J, with 7 bases between. Germline CDR1 is MNHEY and CDR2 is SVGEGT. The CDR3 has 13 residues.

The CDR3 reads CASSRYVRGELFF. For the CDR3, the DNA is TGTGCCAGCAGCCGATACGTAAGGGGGGAGCTGTTTTTT. This rearrangement joins TRBV7-2 to TRBJ2-2; D unclear. Germline V CDR1 and CDR2: SGHTA, FQGNSA. The CDR3 is 13 residues long. V was trimmed by 5 bases and J by 8 bases, leaving 12 bases between them.

Many counts were recorded for this clonotype. The CDR3, as DNA: TGCGCCAGCAGGGCGCAACCTAGCACAGATACGCAGTATTTT. Translation gives CASRAQPSTDTQYF. The rearrangement links TRBV5-1 to TRBJ2-3; no reliable D call. Germline CDR1 and CDR2: SGHRS and YFSETQ. V gave up 5 bases and J gave up 0 bases, with 10 bases separating them. This CDR3 has 14 residues.

Only a few counts were recorded for this clonotype. The CDR3 DNA reads as TGTGCCATCAGTGAGCTCTGGAACACCGGGGAGCTGTTTTTT. Translating gives CAISELWNTGELFF. V is TRBV10-3 and J is TRBJ2-2, with D hard to call. The germline V and J ends were trimmed by 2 bases and 1 base, with 5 bases remaining between them. CDR3 size: 14 residues. Per germline, CDR1 ENHRY and CDR2 SYGVKD.

The sample holds many counts of this clonotype. The chain carries TRBV7-6 and TRBJ1-2; D perhaps matches TRBD1 (5 bases). Germline V lookup: CDR1 SGHVS, CDR2 FNYEAQ. The V end lost 1 base, the J end lost 5 bases, and 14 bases lay between the germline ends. This CDR3 region has 15 residues. Here the CDR3 DNA reads TGTGCCAGCAGCTTAGGAGGGAACAAGGGGTATGGCTACACCTTC. Encoded protein: CASSLGGNKGYGYTF. Full variable domain (outside the CDR3, taken from reference TRBV7-6 and TRBJ1-2): GAGVSQSPRYKVTKRGQDVALRCDPISGHVSLYWYRQALGQGPEFLTYFNYEAQQDKSGLPNDRFSAERPEGSISTLTIQRTEQRDSAMYRCASSLGGNKGYGYTFGSGTRLTVV.

The gene calls are TRBV24-1 and TRBJ2-1; 14 nucleotides match TRBD2. Germline loops: CDR1 KGHDR, CDR2 SFDVKD. This CDR3 comprises 18 residues. The J segment lost 2 bases and the V segment lost 6 bases, leaving 8 bases of the junction unmatched. The DNA for the CDR3 is TGTGCCACCAGTACGACTAGCGGGGGGGGGAGTCCCTACAATGAGCAGTTCTTC. This gives the protein CATSTTSGGGSPYNEQFF.

The chain employs TRBV11-2 and TRBJ2-2, with TRBD1 as a possible D gene (6 bases). In germline, CDR1 is SGHAT, CDR2 FQNNGV. The CDR3 spans 14 residues. V was pared by 1 base and J by 8 bases, with 11 bases between. The DNA for the CDR3 is TGTGCCAGCAGCTTAGCGCCCACAGGGGGGGAGCTGTTTTTT. It is translated as CASSLAPTGGELFF.

This chain connects TRBV10-3 to TRBJ2-3; perhaps TRBD1 as D (7 bases). The length of the CDR3 is 14 residues. The V end was cut by 10 bases, the J end by 0 bases, with 14 bases between. Germline CDR1 is ENHRY and CDR2 is SYGVKD. CDR3 sequence: CASRGAPSTDTQYF. The CDR3, as DNA: TGTGCCAGCAGGGGGGCGCCTAGCACAGATACGCAGTATTTT.

Only a few counts were recorded for this clonotype. The genes are TRBV11-2 and TRBJ2-1; 10 nucleotides align to TRBD1. J lost 10 bases, V lost 5 bases, and 14 bases had no gene match. Germline V CDR1 and CDR2: SGHAT, FQNNGV. The CDR3 totals 16 residues. The CDR3 DNA reads as TGTGCCAGCAGCACCCGCCCGGGACAGGGGCTTTTCGAGCAGTTCTTC. This codes for CASSTRPGQGLFEQFF.

This clonotype was seen at least ten times. The chain recombines TRBV6-4 with TRBJ2-1; the D gene could be TRBD1 or TRBD2 (6 bases each). CDR3 length equals 15 residues. V gave up 3 bases and J gave up 5 bases, with 14 bases separating them. Germline V gene data show CDR1 as MRHNA and CDR2 as SNTAGT. The CDR3 is CASSEGGGKHNEQFF. The CDR3 bases are TGTGCCAGCAGTGAAGGAGGGGGGAAACACAATGAGCAGTTCTTC.

Only a few counts were recorded for this clonotype. The chain carries TRBV20-1 and TRBJ2-1; 7 positions match TRBD2. Germline V gene sequence: CDR1 DFQATT, CDR2 SNEGSKA (reference sequence). The V gene end was trimmed by 3 bases and the J gene end by 6 bases; junction bases not matched to a gene: 8. The CDR3 is 14 residues long. This CDR3 reads CSARSASGTNEQFF. DNA for the CDR3: TGCAGTGCTAGGTCGGCTAGCGGAACCAATGAGCAGTTCTTC.

The rearrangement links TRBV2 to TRBJ2-3, with 7 bases that match TRBD2. V shed 4 bases and J 6 bases; nucleotides not matched to a gene: 4. CDR3 size: 13 residues. Germline-derived CDR1 and CDR2 are SNHLY and FYNNEI. The CDR3 is CASSGLARDTQYF. The CDR3 DNA is TGTGCCAGCAGTGGACTAGCTAGGGATACGCAGTATTTT.

Only a few counts were recorded for this clonotype. The chain is built from TRBV20-1 and TRBJ2-5; D ambiguous. Germline V gives CDR1 DFQATT, CDR2 SNEGSKA (reference sequence). Trimming stripped 3 bases from V and 1 base from J, with 21 bases between. The CDR3 length is 17 residues. CDR3 sequence reads: CSARSPRRVNFQETQYF. The CDR3 region has the DNA TGCAGTGCTAGGTCGCCCAGGCGAGTGAATTTCCAAGAGACCCAGTACTTC.

This clonotype was seen at least ten times. The chain is built from TRBV29-1 and TRBJ2-1; 12 bases fit TRBD2. Germline-derived CDR1 and CDR2 are SQVTM and ANQGSEA. The CDR3 has 16 residues. The trim removed 4 bases at V and 8 bases at J, leaving 12 bases unmatched. CDR3 in amino acids: CSVGSTSGSFNDEQFF. The CDR3 nucleotides are TGCAGCGTTGGTTCGACTAGCGGGAGCTTTAACGATGAGCAGTTCTTC.

The chain is built from TRBV7-9 and TRBJ2-1; D is unresolved. Germline assignment: CDR1 SEHNR and CDR2 FQNEAQ (reference sequence). CDR3 length equals 15 residues. Trimming shortened V by 1 base and J by 6 bases, and 13 bases separated the two germline ends. The chain's CDR3 is CASSLGSWASNEQFF. DNA for the CDR3: TGTGCCAGCAGCTTAGGAAGCTGGGCGTCCAATGAGCAGTTCTTC.

This chain uses TRBV7-2 with TRBJ2-7; no firm D call. The CDR3 contains 13 residues. The germline V gene has CDR1 SGHTA and CDR2 FQGNSA. The V end was cut by 3 bases, the J end by 5 bases, with 11 bases between. This CDR3 reads CASSFPGGHEQYF. For the CDR3, the DNA is TGTGCCAGCAGCTTCCCCGGTGGCCACGAGCAGTACTTC.

The V gene is TRBV6-2 or TRBV6-3, the J gene TRBJ2-1; D gene unclear. The germline gives CDR1 MNHEY, CDR2 SVGEGT. The ends were cut back, 2 bases at V and 0 bases at J, with 8 bases in the middle. The CDR3 sequence is 15 residues long. This CDR3 reads CASSYGNPSYNEQFF. As DNA, the CDR3 is TGTGCCAGCAGTTACGGGAACCCCTCCTACAATGAGCAGTTCTTC.

A few counts support this clonotype. J is TRBJ2-2 and V is TRBV24-1; D remains unclear. The CDR3 consists of 12 residues. Looked up from germline, CDR1 is KGHDR and CDR2 is SFDVKD. V lost 6 bases, J lost 3 bases, and 4 bases lay in between. In nucleotides, the CDR3 is TGTGCCACCAGTCGACACACCGGGGAGCTGTTTTTT. It encodes CATSRHTGELFF.